The 20 T cell receptor beta chains reported below all come from one sample, sequenced in a study of T cells after posttransplantation cyclophosphamide. Profiling relied on immunoSEQ multiplex PCR, and the TCRdb table lists in-frame clones only, not all of them. This table has 15,000 to 20,000 clones, around 90% appearing once. Methotrexate plus calcineurin inhibitor accompanied controls' myeloablative marrow transplants; sampling was 1 year later. The material was PBMCs, obtained after an allogeneic stem cell transplant with a calcineurin inhibitor and methotrexate. These receptors all stem from a male patient aged 50 or older who received an allogeneic stem cell transplant from an unrelated donor, was CMV-positive, and had chronic GVHD only. Some T cells may be supplied by the graft donor.

This chain joins TRBV2 and TRBJ2-2; D uncertain. From germline, CDR1 is SNHLY and CDR2 FYNNEI. This CDR3 comprises 14 residues. Trimming took 6 bases from V and 7 from J, leaving 15 bases between them. The CDR3 bases are TGTGCCAGCAGATGGGTTACCACGGGCGGGGAGCTGTTTTTT. As protein: CASRWVTTGGELFF.

This clone is a singleton in its sample. This chain links TRBV28 with TRBJ2-5, with 12 positions matching TRBD1. V lost 5 bases, J lost 5 bases, and 9 bases stayed unmatched. This CDR3 region has 16 residues. Germline V gives CDR1 MDHEN, CDR2 SYDVKM. This CDR3 is CASSPPRDRGRETQYF. DNA for the CDR3: TGTGCCAGCAGTCCCCCCAGGGACAGGGGGCGCGAGACCCAGTACTTC.

This clone has just a few counts. This chain joins TRBV7-3 and TRBJ1-1, with D tentatively TRBD1 (5 bases). The CDR3 consists of 14 residues. Germline V gives CDR1 SGHTA, CDR2 FQGTGA. V dropped 3 bases and J dropped 0 bases, with 8 bases sitting between them. CDR3 amino acids: CASSLGQVNTEAFF. The CDR3 coding sequence is TGTGCCAGCAGCTTGGGGCAAGTGAACACTGAAGCTTTCTTT.

This chain connects TRBV4-2 to TRBJ2-2, with D perhaps matching TRBD2 (5 bases). Trimming removed 0 bases from V and 2 bases from J, with 13 bases in between. The CDR3 sequence is 17 residues long. Germline V lookup: CDR1 LGHNA, CDR2 YNFKEQ. Here the CDR3 reads CASSQDLRTGNTGELFF. The CDR3 region has the DNA TGTGCCAGCAGCCAAGATCTTCGGACGGGAAACACCGGGGAGCTGTTTTTT.

This chain uses TRBV5-1 with TRBJ2-1, with D maybe TRBD2 (5 bases). This CDR3 is 15 amino acids long. The germline V gene encodes CDR1 SGHRS and CDR2 YFSETQ. Trimming shortened V by 0 bases and J by 6 bases, and 13 bases separated the two germline ends. The CDR3 spells CASSLGYGSSNEQFF. The CDR3 bases are TGCGCCAGCAGCTTGGGCTATGGGAGCAGCAATGAGCAGTTCTTC.

This chain joins TRBV6-1 and TRBJ2-7, with D possibly TRBD1 on 6 matching bases. Trimming stripped 2 bases from V and 3 bases from J, with 14 bases between. The CDR3 runs to 15 residues. Germline CDR1 and CDR2: MNHNS and SASEGT. DNA of the CDR3: TGTGCCAGCAGTGAATACGCCGACAGGAACTACGAGCAGTACTTC. It yields the protein CASSEYADRNYEQYF.

This clone was recorded once. The V call is TRBV6-5, the J call TRBJ2-7; D remains unclear. This CDR3 is built from 15 residues. The V and J ends lost 4 bases and 1 base respectively, with 14 bases between them. From germline, CDR1 is MNHEY and CDR2 SVGAGI. For the CDR3, the DNA is TGTGCCAGCAGTTCCCTGGGTGTCAGGTCCTACGAGCAGTACTTC. Translation: CASSSLGVRSYEQYF.

The V call is TRBV6-1, the J call TRBJ1-1; the D is unclear. CDR1 and CDR2 (germline): MNHNS, SASEGT. The CDR3 sequence is 11 residues long. The V end lost 4 bases, the J end lost 8 bases, and 8 bases lay between the germline ends. CDR3 DNA: TGTGCCAGCAGTGCAAGAGGGGAAGCTTTCTTT. This gives the protein CASSARGEAFF.

This rearrangement joins TRBV5-1 to TRBJ1-5; D is perhaps TRBD1 (6 bases). This CDR3 contains 15 residues. Germline assignment: CDR1 SGHRS and CDR2 YFSETQ. V dropped 2 bases and J dropped 3 bases, with 12 bases sitting between them. CDR3 sequence reads: CASSLEGGDNQPQHF. CDR3 coding DNA: TGCGCCAGCAGCTTAGAGGGGGGGGACAATCAGCCCCAGCATTTT.

The gene calls are TRBV5-1 and TRBJ2-7; 10 bases match TRBD2. This CDR3 has 14 amino acids. In germline, CDR1 is SGHRS, CDR2 YFSETQ. After removal of 2 bases from V and 5 bases from J, the junction contained 4 bases not matched to a gene. The CDR3 coding sequence is TGCGCCAGCAGCTTAAGCGGGAGGGGCAACGAGCAGTACTTC. Translation: CASSLSGRGNEQYF.

The J gene is TRBJ2-3, the V gene TRBV10-2; D is perhaps TRBD2 (5 bases). Trimming removed 3 bases at V and 1 base at J, with 8 bases between. CDR3 size: 14 residues. Germline values: CDR1 WSHSY, CDR2 SAAADI. The CDR3 region has the DNA TGCGCCAGCAGTGATGGTAGCGGCACAGATACGCAGTATTTT. This codes for CASSDGSGTDTQYF.

The V call is TRBV11-2, the J call TRBJ1-4, with 10 positions matching TRBD1. From germline, CDR1 is SGHAT and CDR2 FQNNGV. The ends lost 2 bases at V and 8 bases at J; junction bases unmatched: 2. There are 14 residues in the CDR3. In nucleotides, the CDR3 is TGTGCCAGCAGCTTACAGGGACAGGGGGAAAAACTGTTTTTT. Its protein product is CASSLQGQGEKLFF.

This chain uses TRBV28 with TRBJ2-7, with D perhaps matching TRBD1 (5 bases). With 7 bases removed from V and 7 bases from J, the gap between germline ends came to 17 bases. Germline-derived CDR1 and CDR2 are MDHEN and SYDVKM. The CDR3 contains 13 residues. Here the CDR3 DNA reads TGTGCCAGCAAGTTTAGCTGGGGCGAGGAGCAGTACTTC. This gives the protein CASKFSWGEEQYF.

CDR3 loop: CASSPRFTNTEAFF. CDR3 DNA sequence: TGTGCCAGCAGTCCCCGGTTTACGAACACTGAAGCTTTCTTT. The V call is TRBV27, the J call TRBJ1-1; D is ambiguous. CDR3 length equals 14 residues. Trimming stripped 5 bases from V and 1 base from J, with 11 bases between. CDR1 and CDR2 from the germline V gene are MNHEY and SMNVEV (reference sequence).

The V gene is TRBV6-5, the J gene TRBJ2-7, with unresolved D. The CDR3 spans 13 residues. The germline V gene encodes CDR1 MNHEY and CDR2 SVGAGI. V was shortened by 0 bases and J by 4 bases, with 7 bases between the two germline ends. DNA of the CDR3: TGTGCCAGCAGTTACTCCGTCGGTTACGAGCAGTACTTC. Its protein is CASSYSVGYEQYF.

The chain recombines TRBV7-2 with TRBJ2-5; a possible D gene is TRBD1 (6 bases). Trimming stripped 1 base from V and 7 bases from J, with 10 bases between. The CDR3 is 13 residues long. Germline values: CDR1 SGHTA, CDR2 FQGNSA. CDR3 loop: CASSLDRAGTQYF. The DNA for the CDR3 is TGTGCCAGCAGCTTAGACAGGGCGGGGACCCAGTACTTC.

The rearrangement joins TRBV7-2 to TRBJ2-1; 14 nucleotides agree with TRBD2. CDR1 and CDR2 from the germline V gene are SGHTA and FQGNSA. The V and J ends lost 3 bases and 7 bases, in that order; junction bases with no gene match: 5. CDR3 length: 16 amino acids. CDR3 bases: TGTGCCAGCAGCTTTGGACTAGCGGGAGGTCGGAATGAGCAGTTCTTC. Its protein product is CASSFGLAGGRNEQFF.

The rearrangement joins TRBV18 to TRBJ2-7; 9 bases match TRBD1. CDR1 is KGHSH, CDR2 LQKENI, per germline. Unmatched junction bases numbered 10, after V lost 3 bases and J lost 7 bases. This CDR3 region has 15 residues. This CDR3 reads CASSPFGQGIGEQYF. The CDR3 nucleotides read TGTGCCAGCTCACCTTTCGGACAGGGGATTGGGGAGCAGTACTTC.

This chain links TRBV11-2 with TRBJ2-3; TRBD2 matches at 14 bases. CDR1 SGHAT and CDR2 FQNNGV come from the germline V gene. The CDR3 sequence is 16 residues long. V gave up 5 bases and J gave up 5 bases; unmatched junction bases: 6. This CDR3 is CASSAGTSGSGDTQYF. In nucleotides, the CDR3 is TGTGCCAGCAGCGCCGGGACTAGCGGGAGTGGAGATACGCAGTATTTT.

This chain uses TRBV18 with TRBJ1-6, with TRBD1 matching 8 bases. Germline CDR1 and CDR2: KGHSH and LQKENI. The V and J ends lost 3 bases and 7 bases, in that order; junction bases with no gene match: 2. This CDR3 has 14 amino acids. The DNA for the CDR3 is TGTGCCAGCTCACCCGACAGGGGAAATTCACCCCTCCACTTT. Translating it yields CASSPDRGNSPLHF.